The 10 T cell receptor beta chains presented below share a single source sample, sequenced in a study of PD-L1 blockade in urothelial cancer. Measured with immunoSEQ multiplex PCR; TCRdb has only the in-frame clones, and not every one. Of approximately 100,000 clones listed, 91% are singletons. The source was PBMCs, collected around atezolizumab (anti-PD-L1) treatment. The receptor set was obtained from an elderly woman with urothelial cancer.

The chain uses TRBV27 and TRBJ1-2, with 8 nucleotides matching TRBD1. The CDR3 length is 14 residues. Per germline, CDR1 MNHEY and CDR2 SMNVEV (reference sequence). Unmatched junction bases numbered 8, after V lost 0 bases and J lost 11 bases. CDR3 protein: CASSLSGTGGLYTF. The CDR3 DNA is TGTGCCAGCAGTTTATCAGGGACAGGAGGGTTATACACCTTC.

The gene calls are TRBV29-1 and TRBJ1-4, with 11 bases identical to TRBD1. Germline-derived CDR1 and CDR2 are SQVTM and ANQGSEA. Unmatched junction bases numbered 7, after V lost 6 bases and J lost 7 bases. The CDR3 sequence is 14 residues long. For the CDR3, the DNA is TGCAGCGTAGAGCCCGGGACAGGGGGTGAAAAACTGTTTTTT. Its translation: CSVEPGTGGEKLFF.

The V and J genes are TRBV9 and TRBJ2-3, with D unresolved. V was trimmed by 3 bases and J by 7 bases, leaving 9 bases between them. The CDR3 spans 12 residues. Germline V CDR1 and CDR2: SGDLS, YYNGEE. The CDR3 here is CASSEHTNTQYF. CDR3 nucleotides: TGTGCCAGCAGCGAACACACGAATACGCAGTATTTT.

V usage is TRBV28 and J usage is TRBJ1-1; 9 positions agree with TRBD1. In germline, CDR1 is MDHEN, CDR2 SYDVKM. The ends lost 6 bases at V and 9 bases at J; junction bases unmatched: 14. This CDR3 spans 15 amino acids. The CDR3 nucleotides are TGTGCCAGCAGCGCCATCGGACAGGGGCTCGGCCAAGCTTTCTTT. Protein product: CASSAIGQGLGQAFF.

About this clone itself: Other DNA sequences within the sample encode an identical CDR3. As DNA, the CDR3 is TGCGCCAGCAGCTTGGCCTCGGGGCAAGAGACCCAGTACTTC. It translates to CASSLASGQETQYF. The rearrangement links TRBV5-1 to TRBJ2-5; D possibly corresponds to TRBD2 (5 bases). This CDR3 region has 14 residues. From germline, CDR1 is SGHRS and CDR2 YFSETQ. Trimming stripped 0 bases from V and 2 bases from J, with 8 bases between.

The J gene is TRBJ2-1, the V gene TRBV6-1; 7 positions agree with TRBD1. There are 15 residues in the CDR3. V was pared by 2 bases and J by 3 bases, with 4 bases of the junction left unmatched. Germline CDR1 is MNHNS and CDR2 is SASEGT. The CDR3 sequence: CASSERDRLYNEQFF. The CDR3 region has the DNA TGTGCCAGCAGTGAAAGGGACAGACTCTACAATGAGCAGTTCTTC.

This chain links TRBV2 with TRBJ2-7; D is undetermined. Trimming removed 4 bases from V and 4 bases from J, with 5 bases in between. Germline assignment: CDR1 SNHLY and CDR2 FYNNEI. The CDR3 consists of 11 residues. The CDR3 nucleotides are TGTGCCAGCAGTGTCGTGTACGAGCAGTACTTC. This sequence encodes CASSVVYEQYF.

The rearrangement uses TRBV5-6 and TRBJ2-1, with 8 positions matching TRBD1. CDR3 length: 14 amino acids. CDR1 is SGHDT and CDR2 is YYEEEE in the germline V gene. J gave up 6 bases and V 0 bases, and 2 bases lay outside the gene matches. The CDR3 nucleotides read TGTGCCAGCAGCTTGGGGACAGGGTCCAATGAGCAGTTCTTC. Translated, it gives CASSLGTGSNEQFF.

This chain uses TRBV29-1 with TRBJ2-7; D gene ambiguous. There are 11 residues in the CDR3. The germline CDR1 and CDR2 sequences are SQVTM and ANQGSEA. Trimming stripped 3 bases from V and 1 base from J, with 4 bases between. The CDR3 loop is CSVDNSYEQYF. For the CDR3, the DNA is TGCAGCGTTGACAATTCCTACGAGCAGTACTTC.

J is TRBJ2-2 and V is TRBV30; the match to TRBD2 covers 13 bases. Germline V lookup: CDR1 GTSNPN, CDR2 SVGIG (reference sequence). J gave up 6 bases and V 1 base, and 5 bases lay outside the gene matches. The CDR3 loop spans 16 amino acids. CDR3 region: CAWSALAGGPAGELFF. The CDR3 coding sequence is TGTGCCTGGAGTGCACTAGCGGGAGGGCCGGCCGGGGAGCTGTTTTTT.